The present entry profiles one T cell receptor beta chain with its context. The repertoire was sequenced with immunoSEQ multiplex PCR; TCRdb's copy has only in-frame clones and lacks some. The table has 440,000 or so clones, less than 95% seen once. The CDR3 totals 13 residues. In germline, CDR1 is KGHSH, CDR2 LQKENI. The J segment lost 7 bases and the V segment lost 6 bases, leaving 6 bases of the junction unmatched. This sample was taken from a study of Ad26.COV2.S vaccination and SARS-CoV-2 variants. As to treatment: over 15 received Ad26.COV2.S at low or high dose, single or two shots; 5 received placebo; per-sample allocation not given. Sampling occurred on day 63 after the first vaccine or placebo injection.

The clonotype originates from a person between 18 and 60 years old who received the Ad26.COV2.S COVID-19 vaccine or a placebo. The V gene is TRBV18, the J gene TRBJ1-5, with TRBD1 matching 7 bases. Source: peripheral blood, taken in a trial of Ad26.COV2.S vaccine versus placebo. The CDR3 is CASSNRGGQPQHF. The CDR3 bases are TGTGCCAGCTCGAACAGGGGTGGCCAGCCCCAGCATTTT.